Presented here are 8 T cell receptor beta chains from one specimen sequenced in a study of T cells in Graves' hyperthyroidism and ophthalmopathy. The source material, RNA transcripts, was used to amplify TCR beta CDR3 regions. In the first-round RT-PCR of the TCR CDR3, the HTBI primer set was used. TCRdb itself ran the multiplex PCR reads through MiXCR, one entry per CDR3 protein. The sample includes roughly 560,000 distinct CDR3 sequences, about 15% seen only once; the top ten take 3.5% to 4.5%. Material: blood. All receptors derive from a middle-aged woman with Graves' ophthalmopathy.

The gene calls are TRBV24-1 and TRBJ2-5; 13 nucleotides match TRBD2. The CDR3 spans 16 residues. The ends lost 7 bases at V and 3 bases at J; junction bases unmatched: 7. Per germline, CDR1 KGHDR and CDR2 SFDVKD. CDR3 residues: CATSTPGLAGKETQYF. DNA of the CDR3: TGTGCCACCAGCACACCGGGACTAGCGGGAAAAGAGACCCAGTACTTC.

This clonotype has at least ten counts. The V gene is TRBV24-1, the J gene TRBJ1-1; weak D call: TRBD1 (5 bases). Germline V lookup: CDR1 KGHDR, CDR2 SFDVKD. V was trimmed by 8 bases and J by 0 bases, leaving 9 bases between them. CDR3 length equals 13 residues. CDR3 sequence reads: CATTDRLNTEAFF. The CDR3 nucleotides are TGTGCCACCACCGACAGATTGAACACTGAAGCTTTCTTT.

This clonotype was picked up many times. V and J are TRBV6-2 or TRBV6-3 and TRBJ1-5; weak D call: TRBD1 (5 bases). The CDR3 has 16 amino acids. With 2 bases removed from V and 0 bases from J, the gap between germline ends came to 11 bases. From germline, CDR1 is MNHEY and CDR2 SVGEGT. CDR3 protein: CASSYPQGYSNQPQHF. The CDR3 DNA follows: TGTGCCAGCAGTTACCCCCAGGGCTATAGCAATCAGCCCCAGCATTTT.

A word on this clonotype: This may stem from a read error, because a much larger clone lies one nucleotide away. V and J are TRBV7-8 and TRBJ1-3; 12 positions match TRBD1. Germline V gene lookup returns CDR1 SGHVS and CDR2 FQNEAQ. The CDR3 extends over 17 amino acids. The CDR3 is CASSLWGQGAPGNAIYF. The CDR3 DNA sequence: TGTGCCAGCAGCTTATGGGGACAGGGGGCGCCAGGAAACGCCATATATTTT.

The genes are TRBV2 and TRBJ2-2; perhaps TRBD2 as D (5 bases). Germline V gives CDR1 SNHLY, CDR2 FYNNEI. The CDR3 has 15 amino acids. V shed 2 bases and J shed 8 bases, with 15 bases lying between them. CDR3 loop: CASSETRTGGGELFF. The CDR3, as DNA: TGTGCCAGCAGTGAAACCAGGACCGGAGGAGGGGAGCTGTTTTTT. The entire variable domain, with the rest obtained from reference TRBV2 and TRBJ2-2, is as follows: EPEVTQTPSHQVTQMGQEVILRCVPISNHLYFYWYRQILGQKVEFLVSFYNNEISEKSEIFDDQFSVERPDGSNFTLKIRSTKLEDSAMYFCASSETRTGGGELFFGEGSRLTVL.

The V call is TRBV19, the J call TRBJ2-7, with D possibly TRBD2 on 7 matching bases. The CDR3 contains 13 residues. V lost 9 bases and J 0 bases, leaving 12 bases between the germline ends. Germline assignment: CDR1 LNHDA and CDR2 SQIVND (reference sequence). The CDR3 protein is CARGGASSYEQYF. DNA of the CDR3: TGTGCCAGGGGGGGGGCAAGCTCCTACGAGCAGTACTTC.

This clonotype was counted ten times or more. The CDR3 region has the DNA TGTGCCAGCAGTTTATCGAGCGATTCCTACGAGCAGTACTTC. Translating it yields CASSLSSDSYEQYF. This chain uses TRBV12-3 or TRBV12-4 with TRBJ2-7; D unclear. V was clipped by 2 bases and J by 1 base, with 9 bases between them. The CDR3 is 14 residues long.

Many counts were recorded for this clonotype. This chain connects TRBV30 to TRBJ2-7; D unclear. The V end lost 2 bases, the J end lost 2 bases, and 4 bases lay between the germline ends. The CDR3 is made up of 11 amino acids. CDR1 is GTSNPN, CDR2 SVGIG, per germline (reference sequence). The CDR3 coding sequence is TGTGCCTGGAGTCCAGCCTACGAGCAGTACTTC. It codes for CAWSPAYEQYF.